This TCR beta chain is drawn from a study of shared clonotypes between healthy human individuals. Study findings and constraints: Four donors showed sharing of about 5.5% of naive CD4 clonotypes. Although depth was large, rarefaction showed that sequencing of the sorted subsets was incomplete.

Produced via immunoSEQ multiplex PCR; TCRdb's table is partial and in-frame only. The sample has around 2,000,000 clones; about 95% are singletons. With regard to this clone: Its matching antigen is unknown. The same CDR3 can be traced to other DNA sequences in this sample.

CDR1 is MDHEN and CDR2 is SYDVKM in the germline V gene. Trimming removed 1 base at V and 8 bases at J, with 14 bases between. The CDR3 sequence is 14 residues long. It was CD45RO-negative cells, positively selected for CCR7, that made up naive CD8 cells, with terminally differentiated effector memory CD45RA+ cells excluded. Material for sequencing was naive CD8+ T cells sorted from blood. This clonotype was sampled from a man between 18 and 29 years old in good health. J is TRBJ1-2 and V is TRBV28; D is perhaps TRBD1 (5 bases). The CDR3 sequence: CASSLSGQGGGYTF. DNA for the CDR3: TGTGCCAGCAGTTTATCAGGGCAGGGCGGCGGCTACACCTTC.